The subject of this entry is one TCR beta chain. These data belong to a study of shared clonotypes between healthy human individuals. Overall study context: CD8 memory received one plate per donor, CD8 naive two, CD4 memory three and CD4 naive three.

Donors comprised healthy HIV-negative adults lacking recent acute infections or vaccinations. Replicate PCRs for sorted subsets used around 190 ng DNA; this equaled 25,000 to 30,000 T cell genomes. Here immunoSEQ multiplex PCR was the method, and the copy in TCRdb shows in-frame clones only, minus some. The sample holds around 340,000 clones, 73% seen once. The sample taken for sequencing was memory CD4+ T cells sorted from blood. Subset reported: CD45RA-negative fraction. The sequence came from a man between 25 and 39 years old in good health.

The CDR3 nucleotides read TGTGCCAGCAGCTTAGGCCGGGCCCGATCCTACAATGAGCAGTTCTTC. Its translation is CASSLGRARSYNEQFF. This rearrangement joins TRBV11-2 to TRBJ2-1; D is uncertain. The V gene's germline CDR1 is SGHAT and CDR2 FQNNGV. The V end lost 1 base, the J end lost 1 base, and 11 bases lay between the germline ends. CDR3 length equals 16 residues.